What follows is one T cell receptor beta chain and its context. This sample is part of a study of T cells in Graves' hyperthyroidism and ophthalmopathy. There were TCR beta CDR3 regions amplified from RNA transcripts. HTBI primers drove first-round RT-PCR of the TCR CDR3. TCRdb recomputed calls from the multiplex PCR reads with MiXCR, one row per CDR3 protein. The table lists 500,000 to 650,000 distinct CDR3 sequences, less than 20% of them singletons. CDR1 is LGHNA, CDR2 YSLEER, per germline. There are 13 residues in the CDR3. J lost 7 bases, V lost 6 bases, and 8 bases had no gene match. V and J are TRBV4-3 and TRBJ2-7, with 8 bases matching TRBD1. Material: blood. This TCR was recovered from a man aged 35 to 55 with Graves' ophthalmopathy. The CDR3: CASSSRGLREQYF. CDR3 nucleotide sequence: TGCGCCAGCAGTAGCAGGGGGCTTCGGGAGCAGTACTTC.